This T cell receptor beta chain is from a study of cytomegalovirus exposure and HLA in healthy donors. V was trimmed by 5 bases and J by 3 bases, leaving 20 bases between them. This CDR3 comprises 17 residues. The germline V gene encodes CDR1 SEHNR and CDR2 FQNEAQ (reference sequence). A note on this clone: Its antigen remains unknown.

The PCR employed 60 Vbeta primers together with 13 Jbeta primers. The repertoire was sequenced with immunoSEQ multiplex PCR; TCRdb's copy has only in-frame clones and lacks some. The table has around 61,000 clones, roughly 90% seen once. General study points: Sequencing likely produced, as an artifact, a cluster of highly shared sequence variants. The productive fraction for most TCR beta V segments was about 90% or about 30% in an earlier analysis. Most subjects' HLA-A and HLA-B alleles were reportedly predicted from TCR beta sequences.

This clonotype was obtained from a man aged 25-45 years in good health and CMV-seropositive. The chain is built from TRBV7-9 and TRBJ1-3; TRBD1 might be the D (6 bases). The sample comprised PBMCs. The CDR3 DNA follows: TGTGCCAGCAGCCCTAGGGGGGGGGTTCTTGATGGAAACACCATATATTTT. Translating it yields CASSPRGGVLDGNTIYF.